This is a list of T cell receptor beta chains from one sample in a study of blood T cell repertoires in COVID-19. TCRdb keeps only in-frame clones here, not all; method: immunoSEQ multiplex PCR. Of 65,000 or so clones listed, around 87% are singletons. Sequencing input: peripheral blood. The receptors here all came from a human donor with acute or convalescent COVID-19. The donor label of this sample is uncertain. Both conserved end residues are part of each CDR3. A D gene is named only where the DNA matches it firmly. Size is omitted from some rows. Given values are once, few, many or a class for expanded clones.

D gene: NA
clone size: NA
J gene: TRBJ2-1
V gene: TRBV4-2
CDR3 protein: CASSQAVYNEQFF
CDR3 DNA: TGTGCCAGCAGCCAAGCAGTTTACAATGAGCAGTTCTTC

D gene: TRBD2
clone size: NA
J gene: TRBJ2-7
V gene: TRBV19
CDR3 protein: CASSIETGGSYEQYF
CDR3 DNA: TGTGCCAGTAGTATAGAGACGGGAGGATCCTACGAGCAGTACTTC

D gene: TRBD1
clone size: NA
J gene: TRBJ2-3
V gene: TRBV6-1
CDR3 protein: CASSEYSGTGTDTQYF
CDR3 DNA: TGTGCCAGCAGTGAATATTCCGGGACAGGGACAGATACGCAGTATTTT

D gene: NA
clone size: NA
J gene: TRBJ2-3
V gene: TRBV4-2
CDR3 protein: CASSQDRGDTQYF
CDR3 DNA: TGTGCCAGCAGCCAAGATCGAGGCGATACGCAGTATTTT

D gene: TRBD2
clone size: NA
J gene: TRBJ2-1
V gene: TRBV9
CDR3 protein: CASSVGSAGESNEQFF
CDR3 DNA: TGTGCCAGCAGCGTAGGGTCAGCGGGAGAGTCCAATGAGCAGTTCTTC

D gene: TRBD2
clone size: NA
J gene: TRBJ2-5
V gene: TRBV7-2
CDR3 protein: CASSLGPGTSGGVETQYF
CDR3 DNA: TGTGCCAGCAGCTTAGGCCCCGGGACTAGCGGGGGAGTAGAGACCCAGTACTTC

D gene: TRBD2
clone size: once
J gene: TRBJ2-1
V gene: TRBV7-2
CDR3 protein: CASSLAGGSNEQFF
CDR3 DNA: TGTGCCAGCAGTTTAGCGGGAGGGAGTAATGAGCAGTTCTTC

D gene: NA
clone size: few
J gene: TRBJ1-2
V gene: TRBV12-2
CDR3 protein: CASRLGPNYGYTF
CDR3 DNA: TGTGCAAGTCGCTTAGGGCCTAACTATGGCTACACCTTC

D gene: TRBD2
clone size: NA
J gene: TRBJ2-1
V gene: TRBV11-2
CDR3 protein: CASSLAGGPYNEQFF
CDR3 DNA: TGTGCCAGCAGCTTAGCGGGAGGGCCCTACAATGAGCAGTTCTTC

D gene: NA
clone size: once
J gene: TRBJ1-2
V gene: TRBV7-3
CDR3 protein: CASSLNGGAHGYTF
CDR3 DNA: TGTGCCAGCAGCTTAAACGGAGGGGCGCATGGCTACACCTTC

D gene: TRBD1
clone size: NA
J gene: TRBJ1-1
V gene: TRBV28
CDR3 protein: CASSSHRDREGAFF
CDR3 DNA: TGTGCCAGCAGTTCCCACCGGGACAGGGAAGGAGCTTTCTTT

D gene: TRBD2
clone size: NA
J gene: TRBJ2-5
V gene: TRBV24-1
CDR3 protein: CATSDFESPAGGNQETQYF
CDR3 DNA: TGTGCCACCAGTGATTTCGAATCTCCGGCGGGGGGGAATCAAGAGACCCAGTACTTC

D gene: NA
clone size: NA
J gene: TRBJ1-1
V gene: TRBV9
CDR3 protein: CASSVSGKAFF
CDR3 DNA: TGTGCCAGCAGCGTATCGGGGAAAGCTTTCTTT

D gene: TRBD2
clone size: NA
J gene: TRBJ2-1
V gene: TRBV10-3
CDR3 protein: CAIWTSGYNEQFF
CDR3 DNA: TGTGCCATATGGACTAGCGGGTACAATGAGCAGTTCTTC

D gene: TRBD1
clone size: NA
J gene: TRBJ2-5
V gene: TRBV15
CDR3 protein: CATSRKGTGGFISETQYF
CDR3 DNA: TGTGCCACCAGCAGAAAGGGGACAGGGGGTTTTATTTCGGAGACCCAGTACTTC

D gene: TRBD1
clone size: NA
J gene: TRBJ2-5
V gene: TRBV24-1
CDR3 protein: CATSVGGTGARETQYF
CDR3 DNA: TGTGCCACCAGTGTCGGTGGGACAGGGGCTCGGGAGACCCAGTACTTC

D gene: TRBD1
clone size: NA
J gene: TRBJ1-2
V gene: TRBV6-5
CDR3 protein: CASSPGGDRNGYTF
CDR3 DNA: TGTGCCAGCAGCCCCGGCGGGGACAGAAATGGCTACACCTTC

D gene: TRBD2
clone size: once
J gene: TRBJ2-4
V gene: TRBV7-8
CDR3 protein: CASSFWGGAKNIQYF
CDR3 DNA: TGTGCCAGCAGCTTCTGGGGGGGAGCCAAAAACATTCAGTACTTC

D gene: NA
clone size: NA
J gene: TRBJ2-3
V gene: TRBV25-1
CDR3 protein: CASSEIDRTDTQYF
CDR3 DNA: TGTGCCAGCAGTGAAATAGATAGAACAGATACGCAGTATTTT

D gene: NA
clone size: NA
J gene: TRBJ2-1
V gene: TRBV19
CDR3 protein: CASSIVSETGSNEQFF
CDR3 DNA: TGTGCCAGTAGTATAGTGAGCGAGACAGGATCCAATGAGCAGTTCTTC

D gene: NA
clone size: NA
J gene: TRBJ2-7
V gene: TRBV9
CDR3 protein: CASSVGHGTYEQYF
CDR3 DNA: TGTGCCAGCAGCGTAGGACATGGAACCTACGAGCAGTACTTC

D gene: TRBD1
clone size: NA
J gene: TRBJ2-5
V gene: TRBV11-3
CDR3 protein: CASSYDRGQTQYF
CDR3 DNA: TGTGCCAGCAGTTATGACAGGGGACAGACCCAGTACTTC

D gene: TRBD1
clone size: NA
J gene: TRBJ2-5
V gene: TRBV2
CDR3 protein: CASRKAQTGAVEETQYF
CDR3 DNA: TGTGCCAGCCGAAAGGCGCAGACAGGGGCAGTGGAAGAGACCCAGTACTTC

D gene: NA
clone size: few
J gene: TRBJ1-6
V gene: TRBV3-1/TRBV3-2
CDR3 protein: CASSRRRDSPLHF
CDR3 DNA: TGTGCCAGCAGCCGACGACGGGATTCACCCCTCCACTTT

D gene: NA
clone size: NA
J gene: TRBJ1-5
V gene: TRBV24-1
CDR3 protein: CATSDSRDYSNQPQHF
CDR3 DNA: TGTGCCACCAGTGATTCCCGGGATTATAGCAATCAGCCCCAGCATTTT

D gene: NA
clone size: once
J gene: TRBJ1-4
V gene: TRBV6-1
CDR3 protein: CASSDRGEATNEKLFF
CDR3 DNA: TGTGCCAGCAGTGATCGGGGGGAGGCAACTAATGAAAAACTGTTTTTT

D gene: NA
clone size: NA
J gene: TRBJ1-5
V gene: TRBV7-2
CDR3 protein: CASSLLNQPQHF
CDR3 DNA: TGTGCCAGCAGCTTACTTAATCAGCCCCAGCATTTT

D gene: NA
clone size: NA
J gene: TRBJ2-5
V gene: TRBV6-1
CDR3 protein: CASSEGHAQETQYF
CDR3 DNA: TGTGCCAGCAGTGAAGGACACGCCCAAGAGACCCAGTACTTC

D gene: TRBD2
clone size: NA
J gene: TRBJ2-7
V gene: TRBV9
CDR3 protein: CASSVETSAYYEQYF
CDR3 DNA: TGTGCCAGCAGCGTAGAGACTAGCGCATATTACGAGCAGTACTTC

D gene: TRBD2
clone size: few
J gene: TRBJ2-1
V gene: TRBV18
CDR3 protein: CASSELAANNEQFF
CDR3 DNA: TGTGCCAGCTCCGAACTAGCGGCCAACAATGAGCAGTTCTTC

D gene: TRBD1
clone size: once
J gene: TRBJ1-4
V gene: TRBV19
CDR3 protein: CASSHNGRTGNRRNEKLFF
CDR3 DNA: TGTGCCAGTAGTCACAACGGCCGGACAGGGAATCGTCGAAATGAAAAACTGTTTTTT

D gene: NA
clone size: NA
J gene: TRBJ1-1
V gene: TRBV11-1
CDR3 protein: CASSLVRNTEAFF
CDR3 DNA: TGTGCCAGCAGCTTAGTTCGGAACACTGAAGCTTTCTTT

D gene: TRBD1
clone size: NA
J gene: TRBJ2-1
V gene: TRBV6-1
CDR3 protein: CASSERTGVYNEQFF
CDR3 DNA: TGTGCCAGCAGTGAGAGGACAGGGGTCTACAATGAGCAGTTCTTC

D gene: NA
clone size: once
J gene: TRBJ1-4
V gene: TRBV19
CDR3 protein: CASSIPEAGRTPQLFF
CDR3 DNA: TGTGCCAGTAGTATCCCCGAGGCGGGCCGTACCCCACAACTGTTTTTT

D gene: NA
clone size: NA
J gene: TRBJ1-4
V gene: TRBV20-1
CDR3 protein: CSALDRSLFF
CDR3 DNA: TGCAGTGCCCTCGACAGGTCCCTGTTTTTT

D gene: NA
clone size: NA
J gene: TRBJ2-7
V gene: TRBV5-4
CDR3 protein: CASSLGGTNTYEQYF
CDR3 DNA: TGTGCCAGCAGCTTGGGGGGGACAAATACCTACGAGCAGTACTTC

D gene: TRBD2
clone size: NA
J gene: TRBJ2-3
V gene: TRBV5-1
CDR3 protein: CASSRTSGRTDTQYF
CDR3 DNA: TGCGCCAGCAGCAGGACTAGCGGACGCACAGATACGCAGTATTTT

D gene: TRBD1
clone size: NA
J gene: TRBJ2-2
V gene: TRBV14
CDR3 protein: CASSFQGASSGELFF
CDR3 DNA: TGTGCCAGCAGCTTTCAGGGGGCGTCCAGCGGGGAGCTGTTTTTT

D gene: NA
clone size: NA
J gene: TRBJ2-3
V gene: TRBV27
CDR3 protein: CASREPGRRDTQYF
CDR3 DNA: TGTGCCAGCAGGGAACCGGGGAGACGGGATACGCAGTATTTT

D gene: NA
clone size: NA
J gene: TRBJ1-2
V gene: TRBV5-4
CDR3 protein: CASSPLVPSYGYTF
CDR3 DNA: TGTGCCAGCAGCCCCCTTGTCCCCAGCTATGGCTACACCTTC

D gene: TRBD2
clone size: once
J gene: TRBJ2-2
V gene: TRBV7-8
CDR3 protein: CASSLDAGGFSTGELFF
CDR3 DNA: TGTGCCAGCAGCTTAGATGCGGGAGGGTTTTCAACCGGGGAGCTGTTTTTT

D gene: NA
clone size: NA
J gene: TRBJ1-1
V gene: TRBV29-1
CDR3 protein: CSVDQGGTEAFF
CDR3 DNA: TGCAGCGTTGACCAGGGTGGGACTGAAGCTTTCTTT

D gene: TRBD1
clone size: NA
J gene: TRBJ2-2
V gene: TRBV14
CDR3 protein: CASSQVTGGEVPGELFF
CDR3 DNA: TGTGCCAGCAGCCAAGTAACAGGGGGCGAAGTGCCCGGGGAGCTGTTTTTT

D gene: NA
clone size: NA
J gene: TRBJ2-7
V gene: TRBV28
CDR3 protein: CASSLRVHSYEQYF
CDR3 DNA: TGTGCCAGCAGTTTACGGGTCCACTCCTACGAGCAGTACTTC

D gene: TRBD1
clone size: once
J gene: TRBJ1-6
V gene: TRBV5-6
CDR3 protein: CASSLGQGGSYNSPLHF
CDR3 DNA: TGTGCCAGCAGCTTGGGACAGGGGGGCTCCTATAATTCACCCCTCCACTTT

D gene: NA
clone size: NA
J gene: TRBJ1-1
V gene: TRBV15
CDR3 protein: CATSRDVGLGEDTEAFF
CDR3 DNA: TGTGCCACCAGCAGAGATGTAGGGCTGGGGGAGGACACTGAAGCTTTCTTT

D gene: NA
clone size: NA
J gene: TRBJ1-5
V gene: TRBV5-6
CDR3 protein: CASSLWGRSSNQPQHF
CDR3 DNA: TGTGCCAGCAGCTTGTGGGGGCGGTCTAGCAATCAGCCCCAGCATTTT